These 15 T cell receptor beta chains share one sample of origin, sequenced in a study of blood T cell repertoires in COVID-19. Profiled with immunoSEQ multiplex PCR; TCRdb holds only in-frame clones, not every one. Among 110,000 to 150,000 clones listed, 84% were seen once. Sequenced: PBMCs or T cells enriched from blood (not recorded which). The origin of the receptors is a woman younger than 35 who had been exposed to COVID-19.

This clone showed up just once. This chain joins TRBV29-1 and TRBJ1-2; D ambiguous. This CDR3 has 9 residues. Germline V gene sequence: CDR1 SQVTM, CDR2 ANQGSEA. V was clipped by 4 bases and J by 6 bases, with 3 bases between them. Here the CDR3 DNA reads TGCAGCGTTGCTGATGGCTACACCTTC. Translation gives CSVADGYTF. The variable domain in full, completed from reference TRBV29-1 and TRBJ1-2, reads SAVISQKPSRDICQRGTSLTIQCQVDSQVTMMFWYRQQPGQSLTLIATANQGSEATYESGFVIDKFPISRPNLTFSTLTVSNMSPEDSSIYLCSVADGYTFGSGTRLTVV.

V is TRBV4-1 and J is TRBJ1-2; D is undetermined. Germline loops: CDR1 MGHRA, CDR2 YSYEKL. This CDR3 is 17 amino acids long. V was cut by 0 bases and J by 0 bases, with 14 bases left in between. CDR3 nucleotides: TGCGCCAGCAGCCAAGATGGATTGTCTAGAGCTAACTATGGCTACACCTTC. It translates to CASSQDGLSRANYGYTF.

This clone was seen just once. The rearrangement joins TRBV2 to TRBJ2-3; 8 bases are a match to TRBD1. Looked up from germline, CDR1 is SNHLY and CDR2 is FYNNEI. The CDR3 spans 13 residues. V gave up 6 bases and J gave up 6 bases; unmatched junction bases: 5. Here the CDR3 reads CASSGQGADTQYF. As DNA, the CDR3 is TGTGCCAGCAGCGGACAGGGTGCGGATACGCAGTATTTT.

The V call is TRBV27, the J call TRBJ2-1, with 7 bases identical to TRBD1. J was trimmed by 7 bases and V by 2 bases; bases with no gene match: 8. This CDR3 spans 15 amino acids. CDR1 is MNHEY and CDR2 is SMNVEV in the germline V gene (reference sequence). CDR3 residues: CASSLRRQGPNEQFF. CDR3 DNA sequence: TGTGCCAGCAGTTTACGTAGACAGGGCCCAAATGAGCAGTTCTTC.

The V call is TRBV19, the J call TRBJ2-7; the D gene is possibly TRBD1 (5 bases). V gave up 5 bases and J gave up 2 bases, with 10 bases separating them. Germline V CDR1 and CDR2: LNHDA, SQIVND (reference sequence). The CDR3 is 13 residues long. The CDR3 loop is CASSRGQAYEQYF. The CDR3 DNA reads as TGTGCCAGTAGTCGAGGACAAGCCTACGAGCAGTACTTC.

In this sample, this clone turned up a few times. V gene TRBV10-3 combines with J gene TRBJ2-4; the D gene is possibly TRBD2 (5 bases). V was cut by 3 bases and J by 0 bases, with 6 bases left in between. This CDR3 is 14 amino acids long. Germline CDR1 ENHRY, CDR2 SYGVKD. The CDR3 nucleotides are TGTGCCATCAGTGAAGGACTAGCCAAAAACATTCAGTACTTC. It codes for CAISEGLAKNIQYF.

The chain recombines TRBV7-3 with TRBJ2-5, with D unclear. CDR3 size: 15 residues. The V and J ends lost 2 bases and 1 base respectively, with 11 bases between them. Germline CDR1 and CDR2: SGHTA and FQGTGA. This CDR3 reads CASSLFGGTQETQYF. CDR3 bases: TGTGCCAGCAGCTTATTCGGCGGAACCCAAGAGACCCAGTACTTC.

The chain recombines TRBV28 with TRBJ2-7; 7 bases map to TRBD2. The CDR3 sequence is 17 residues long. The trim removed 7 bases at V and 3 bases at J, leaving 18 bases unmatched. Germline CDR1 is MDHEN and CDR2 is SYDVKM. This CDR3 reads CASNPRAGAISGYEQYF. The CDR3 DNA is TGTGCCAGCAACCCTCGGGCGGGAGCGATCTCTGGCTACGAGCAGTACTTC.

The rearrangement links TRBV5-1 to TRBJ2-1; TRBD2 aligns across 12 bases. Trimming at V came to 0 bases and at J to 1 base, leaving 8 bases not matched to a gene. The CDR3 length is 19 residues. Germline CDR1 reads SGHRS; CDR2 reads YFSETQ. This CDR3 reads CASSLDPSGRARSYNEQFF. The CDR3 DNA sequence: TGCGCCAGCAGCTTGGACCCTAGCGGGAGGGCTCGGTCCTACAATGAGCAGTTCTTC.

The rearrangement joins TRBV19 to TRBJ2-7; 8 bases match TRBD1. The CDR3 has 14 amino acids. V was pared by 5 bases and J by 3 bases, with 6 bases of the junction left unmatched. Germline CDR1 and CDR2: LNHDA and SQIVND (reference sequence). The CDR3 nucleotides are TGTGCCAGTAGTCCCGGGACAGGCTACTACGAGCAGTACTTC. Its translation: CASSPGTGYYEQYF. The whole variable domain, remainder taken from reference TRBV19 and TRBJ2-7, is DGGITQSPKYLFRKEGQNVTLSCEQNLNHDAMYWYRQDPGQGLRLIYYSQIVNDFQKGDIAEGYSVSREKKESFPLTVTSAQKNPTAFYLCASSPGTGYYEQYFGPGTRLTVT.

The chain has TRBV5-6 and TRBJ1-6, with 11 bases lining up with TRBD1. The CDR3 is 15 amino acids. Germline CDR1 reads SGHDT; CDR2 reads YYEEEE. The CDR3 nucleotides are TGTGCGAGCGGACAGGGGGCCACCTATAATTCACCCCTCCACTTT. This sequence encodes CASGQGATYNSPLHF.

The chain uses TRBV21-1 and TRBJ2-3; the DNA was not compared with TRBD2, the D call given in the table. TRBV21-1 corresponds to a pseudogene. This CDR3 contains 17 residues. The CDR3 DNA sequence: TGTGCCAGCAGCAAAACGGCTAGCGGGAGGGAGGCAGATACGCAGTATTTT. It translates to CASSKTASGREADTQYF.

J is TRBJ2-2 and V is TRBV7-9, with TRBD2 matching over 7 bases. The CDR3 is 16 amino acids. V gave up 3 bases and J gave up 1 base; unmatched junction bases: 5. Germline CDR1 and CDR2: SEHNR and FQNEAQ (reference sequence). CDR3 in amino acids: CASSFRPGGNTGELFF. CDR3 in DNA: TGTGCCAGCAGCTTTCGTCCGGGAGGGAACACCGGGGAGCTGTTTTTT. Filled out from reference TRBV7-9 and TRBJ2-2, the complete variable domain reads DTGVSQNPRHKITKRGQNVTFRCDPISEHNRLYWYRQTLGQGPEFLTYFQNEAQLEKSRLLSDRFSAERPKGSFSTLEIQRTEQGDSAMYLCASSFRPGGNTGELFFGEGSRLTVL.

This clone was found once. This chain uses TRBV28 with TRBJ1-1; the D is unclear. This CDR3 comprises 10 residues. The germline CDR1 and CDR2 sequences are MDHEN and SYDVKM. The V end lost 8 bases, the J end lost 5 bases, and 6 bases lay between the germline ends. The CDR3 reads CASGETEAFF. The CDR3 DNA reads as TGTGCCAGCGGGGAGACTGAAGCTTTCTTT.

The gene calls are TRBV5-1 and TRBJ2-5, with a tentative D call TRBD1 (5 bases). The V end lost 4 bases, the J end lost 0 bases, and 13 bases lay between the germline ends. Germline CDR1 is SGHRS and CDR2 is YFSETQ. The CDR3 is made up of 15 amino acids. This chain's CDR3 is CASSAGRGHQETQYF. In DNA, the CDR3 is TGCGCCAGCAGCGCCGGTAGGGGCCACCAAGAGACCCAGTACTTC. The variable domain in full, with the rest retrieved from reference TRBV5-1 and TRBJ2-5, is KAGVTQTPRYLIKTRGQQVTLSCSPISGHRSVSWYQQTPGQGLQFLFEYFSETQRNKGNFPGRFSGRQFSNSRSEMNVSTLELGDSALYLCASSAGRGHQETQYFGPGTRLLVL.